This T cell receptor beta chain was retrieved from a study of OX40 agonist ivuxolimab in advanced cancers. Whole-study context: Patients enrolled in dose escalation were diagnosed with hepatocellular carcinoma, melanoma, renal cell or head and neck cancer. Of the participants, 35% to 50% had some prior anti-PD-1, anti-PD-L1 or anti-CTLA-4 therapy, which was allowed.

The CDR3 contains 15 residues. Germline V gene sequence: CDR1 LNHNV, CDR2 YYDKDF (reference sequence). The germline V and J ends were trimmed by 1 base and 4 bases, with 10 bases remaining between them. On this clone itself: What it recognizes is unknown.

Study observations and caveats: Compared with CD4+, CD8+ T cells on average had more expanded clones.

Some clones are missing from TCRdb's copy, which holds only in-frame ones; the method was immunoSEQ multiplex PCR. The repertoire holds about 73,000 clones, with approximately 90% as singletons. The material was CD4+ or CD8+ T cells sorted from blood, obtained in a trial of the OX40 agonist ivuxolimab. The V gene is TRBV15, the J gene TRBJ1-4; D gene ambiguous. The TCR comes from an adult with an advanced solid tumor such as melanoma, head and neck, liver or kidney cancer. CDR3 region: CATSRARTYNEKLFF. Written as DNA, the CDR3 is TGTGCCACCAGCAGAGCGAGGACCTATAATGAAAAACTGTTTTTT.